A single T cell receptor beta chain is shown here with its context. Its antigen is unidentified. This sample is part of a study of cytomegalovirus exposure and HLA in healthy donors. Study-wide points: Sequencing artifact likely explains a cluster of highly shared sequence variants. It was reported that TCR beta sequences correctly inferred the HLA-A and HLA-B alleles for most subjects. In an earlier analysis, most TCR beta V segments were productive about 87% or about 30% of the time.

From germline, CDR1 is MNHNS and CDR2 SASEGT. V lost 5 bases and J 8 bases, leaving 18 bases between the germline ends. This CDR3 contains 14 residues. The PCR ran on 60 Vbeta and 13 Jbeta primers. TCRdb keeps only in-frame clones here, not all; method: immunoSEQ multiplex PCR. The sample includes approximately 110,000 clones, around 77% seen only once; the top ten take 5.4%. Healthy people donating bone marrow made up the donors. The V gene is TRBV6-1, the J gene TRBJ1-2, with unresolved D. The clonotype was recovered from a woman aged 25-40 years in good health and CMV-seropositive. Specimen: PBMCs. CDR3 in amino acids: CASSYALGVGGYTF. CDR3 sequence (DNA): TGTGCCAGCAGTTATGCCCTCGGGGTTGGCGGCTACACCTTC.